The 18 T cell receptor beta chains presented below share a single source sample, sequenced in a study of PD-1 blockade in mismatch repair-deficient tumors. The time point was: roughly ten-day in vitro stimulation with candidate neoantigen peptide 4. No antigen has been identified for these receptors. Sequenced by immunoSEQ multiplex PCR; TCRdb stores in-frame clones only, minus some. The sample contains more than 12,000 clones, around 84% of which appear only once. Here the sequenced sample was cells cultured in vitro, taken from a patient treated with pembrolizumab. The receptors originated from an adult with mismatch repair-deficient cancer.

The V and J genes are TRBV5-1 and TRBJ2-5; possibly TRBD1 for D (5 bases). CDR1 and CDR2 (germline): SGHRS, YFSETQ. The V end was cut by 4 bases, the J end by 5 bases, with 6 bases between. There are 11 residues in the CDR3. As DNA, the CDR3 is TGCGCCAGCAGCAAGGGGGAGACCCAGTACTTC. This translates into CASSKGETQYF.

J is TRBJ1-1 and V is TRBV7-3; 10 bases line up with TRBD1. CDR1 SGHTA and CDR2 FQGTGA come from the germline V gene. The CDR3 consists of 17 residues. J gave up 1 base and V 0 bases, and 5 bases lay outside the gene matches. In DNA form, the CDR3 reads TGTGCCAGCAGCTTAACCCCTCGGGACAGGGGGAACACTGAAGCTTTCTTT. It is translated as CASSLTPRDRGNTEAFF.

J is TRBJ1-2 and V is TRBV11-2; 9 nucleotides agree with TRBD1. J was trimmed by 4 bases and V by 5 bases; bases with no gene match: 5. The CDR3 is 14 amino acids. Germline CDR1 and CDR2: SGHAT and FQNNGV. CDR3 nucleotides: TGTGCCAGCAGCCCACAGGGGGCGAGCTATGGCTACACCTTC. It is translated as CASSPQGASYGYTF.

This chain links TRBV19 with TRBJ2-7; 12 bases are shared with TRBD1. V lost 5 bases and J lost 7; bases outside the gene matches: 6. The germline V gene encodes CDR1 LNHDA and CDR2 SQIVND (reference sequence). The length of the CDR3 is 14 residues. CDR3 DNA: TGTGCCAGTAGTGCGTGGGACAGGGGGCGAGAGCAGTACTTC. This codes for CASSAWDRGREQYF.

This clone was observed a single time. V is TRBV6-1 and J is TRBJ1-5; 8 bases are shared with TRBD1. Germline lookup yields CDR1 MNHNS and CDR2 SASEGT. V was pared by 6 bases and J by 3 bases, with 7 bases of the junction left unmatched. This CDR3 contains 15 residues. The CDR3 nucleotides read TGTGCCAGCAGGGGGGACAGGTCAGACAATCAGCCCCAGCATTTT. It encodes CASRGDRSDNQPQHF.

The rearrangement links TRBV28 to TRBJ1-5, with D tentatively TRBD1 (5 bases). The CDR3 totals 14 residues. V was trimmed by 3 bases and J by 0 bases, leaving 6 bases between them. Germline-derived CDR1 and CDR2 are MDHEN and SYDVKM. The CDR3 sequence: CASSLTVSNQPQHF. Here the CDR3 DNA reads TGTGCCAGCAGTTTGACAGTTAGCAATCAGCCCCAGCATTTT.

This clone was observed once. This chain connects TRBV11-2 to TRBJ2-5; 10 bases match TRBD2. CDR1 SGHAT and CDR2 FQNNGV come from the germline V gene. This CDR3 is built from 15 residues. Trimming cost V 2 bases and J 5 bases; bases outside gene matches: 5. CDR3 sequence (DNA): TGTGCCAGCAGCTTATACCCAGCGGGGGGGGAGACCCAGTACTTC. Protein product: CASSLYPAGGETQYF. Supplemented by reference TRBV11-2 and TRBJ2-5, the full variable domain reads EAGVAQSPRYKIIEKRQSVAFWCNPISGHATLYWYQQILGQGPKLLIQFQNNGVVDDSQLPKDRFSAERLKGVDSTLKIQPAKLEDSAVYLCASSLYPAGGETQYFGPGTRLLVL.

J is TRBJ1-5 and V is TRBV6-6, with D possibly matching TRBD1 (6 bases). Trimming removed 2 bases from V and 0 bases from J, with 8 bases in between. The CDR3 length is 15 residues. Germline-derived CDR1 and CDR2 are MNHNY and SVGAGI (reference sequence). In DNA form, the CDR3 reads TGTGCCAGCAGTTACCAGGGGAATAGCAATCAGCCCCAGCATTTT. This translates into CASSYQGNSNQPQHF.

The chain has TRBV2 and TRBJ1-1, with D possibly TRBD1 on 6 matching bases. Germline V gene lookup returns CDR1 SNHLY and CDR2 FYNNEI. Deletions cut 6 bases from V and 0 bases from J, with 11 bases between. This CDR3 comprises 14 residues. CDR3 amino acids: CASSAGTLNTEAFF. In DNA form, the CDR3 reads TGTGCCAGCAGCGCCGGGACACTGAACACTGAAGCTTTCTTT.

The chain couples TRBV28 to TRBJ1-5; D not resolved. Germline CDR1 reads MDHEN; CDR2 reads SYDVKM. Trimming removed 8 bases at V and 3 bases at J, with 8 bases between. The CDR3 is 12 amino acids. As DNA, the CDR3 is TGTGCCAGCCAGTCGAACAATCAGCCCCAGCATTTT. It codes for CASQSNNQPQHF.

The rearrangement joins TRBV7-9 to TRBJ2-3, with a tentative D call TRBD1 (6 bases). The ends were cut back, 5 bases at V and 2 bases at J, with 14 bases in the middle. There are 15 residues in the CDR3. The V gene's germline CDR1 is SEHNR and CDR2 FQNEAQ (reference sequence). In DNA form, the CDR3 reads TGTGCCAGCAGCCAAACGGACAGCTACACAGATACGCAGTATTTT. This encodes CASSQTDSYTDTQYF.

The CDR3 DNA is TGTGCCAGCAGCTTATTAGGGGCTAATTCACCCCTCCACTTT. Residues: CASSLLGANSPLHF. V gene TRBV7-9 combines with J gene TRBJ1-6, with a weak D call TRBD1 (5 bases). CDR1 SEHNR and CDR2 FQNEAQ come from the germline V gene (reference sequence). V was pared by 2 bases and J by 6 bases, with 8 bases between. The CDR3 has 14 residues.

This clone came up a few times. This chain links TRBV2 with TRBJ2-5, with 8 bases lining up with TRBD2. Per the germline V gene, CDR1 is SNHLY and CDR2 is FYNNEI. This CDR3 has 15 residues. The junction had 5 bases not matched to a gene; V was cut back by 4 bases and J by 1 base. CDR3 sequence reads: CASSVTSVGQETQYF. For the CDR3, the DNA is TGTGCCAGCAGTGTGACTAGCGTGGGCCAAGAGACCCAGTACTTC.

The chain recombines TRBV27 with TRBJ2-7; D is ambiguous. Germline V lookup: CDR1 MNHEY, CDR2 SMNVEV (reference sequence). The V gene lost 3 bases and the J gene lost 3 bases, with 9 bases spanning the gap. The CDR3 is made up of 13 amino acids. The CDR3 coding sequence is TGTGCCAGCAGTTTGACGGCTTACTACGAGCAGTACTTC. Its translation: CASSLTAYYEQYF.

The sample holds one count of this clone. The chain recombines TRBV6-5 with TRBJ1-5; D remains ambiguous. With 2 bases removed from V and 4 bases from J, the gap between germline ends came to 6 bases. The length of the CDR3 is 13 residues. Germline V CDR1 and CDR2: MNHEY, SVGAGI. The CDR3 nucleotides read TGTGCCAGCAGTTACGGCGGTAATCAGCCCCAGCATTTT. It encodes CASSYGGNQPQHF.

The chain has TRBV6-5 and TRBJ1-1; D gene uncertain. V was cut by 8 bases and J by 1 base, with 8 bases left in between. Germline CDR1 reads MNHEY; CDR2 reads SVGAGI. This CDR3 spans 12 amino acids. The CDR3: CASRVSNTEAFF. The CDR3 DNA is TGTGCCAGCCGGGTTTCGAACACTGAAGCTTTCTTT.

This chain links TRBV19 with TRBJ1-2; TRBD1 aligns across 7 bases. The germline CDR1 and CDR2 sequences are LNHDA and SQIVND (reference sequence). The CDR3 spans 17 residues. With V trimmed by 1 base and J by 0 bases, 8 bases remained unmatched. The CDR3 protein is CASSIATGAYANYGYTF. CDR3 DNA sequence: TGTGCCAGTAGTATAGCTACAGGGGCCTATGCTAACTATGGCTACACCTTC.

CDR3 in amino acids: CAISLAATYEQYF. The CDR3 coding sequence is TGTGCCATCAGCCTAGCGGCTACCTACGAGCAGTACTTC. The rearrangement links TRBV10-3 to TRBJ2-7, with TRBD2 matching over 7 bases. The CDR3 sequence is 13 residues long. The V segment lost 6 bases and the J segment 2 bases; nucleotides outside the gene matches: 4. Germline CDR1 is ENHRY and CDR2 is SYGVKD.